The 27 T cell receptor beta chains listed next were all sequenced from one sample in a study of graft-versus-host responses after intestinal transplantation. Their recognized antigens are unknown. Here immunoSEQ multiplex PCR was the method, and the copy in TCRdb shows in-frame clones only, minus some. The sample shows approximately 88,000 clones, 85% to 95% of them seen only once. This specimen consisted of unstimulated CD4+ T cells sorted from spleen or lymph node cells, obtained before transplant. The origin of the receptors is a human donor who was the organ donor for an intestinal transplant.

This sequence joins TRBV18 and TRBJ2-3; 8 bases map to TRBD2. CDR3 length: 17 amino acids. Germline lookup yields CDR1 KGHSH and CDR2 LQKENI. V shed 1 base, J shed 1 base, and the junction held 7 bases outside the gene matches. Here the CDR3 DNA reads TGTGCCAGCTCACCACTCATAGCGGGGAGGGGCACAGATACGCAGTATTTT. Amino acids: CASSPLIAGRGTDTQYF.

The rearrangement links TRBV28 to TRBJ2-7; D is perhaps TRBD1 (6 bases). CDR1 MDHEN and CDR2 SYDVKM come from the germline V gene. The ends were cut back, 5 bases at V and 4 bases at J, with 15 bases in the middle. The CDR3 has 14 residues. DNA for the CDR3: TGTGCCAGCAGTCCCCATGGACAGAATTACGAGCAGTACTTC. This gives the protein CASSPHGQNYEQYF.

The gene calls are TRBV7-3 and TRBJ1-3; D call uncertain. V was shortened by 5 bases and J by 6 bases, with 14 bases between the two germline ends. Germline V gene lookup returns CDR1 SGHTA and CDR2 FQGTGA. The CDR3 is 14 residues long. The CDR3, as DNA: TGTGCCAGCAGCCTCTCGAAGGGTCCAAACACCATATATTTT. It codes for CASSLSKGPNTIYF.

This chain links TRBV27 with TRBJ2-7; 7 positions match TRBD1. Germline V CDR1 and CDR2: MNHEY, SMNVEV (reference sequence). After removal of 5 bases from V and 6 bases from J, the junction contained 7 bases not matched to a gene. The CDR3 totals 13 residues. The CDR3 coding sequence is TGTGCCAGCAGTGAGAGACAGGGTTCCGAGCAGTACTTC. Protein: CASSERQGSEQYF.

The chain carries TRBV2 and TRBJ1-2; D unclear. The CDR3 has 14 amino acids. Trimming removed 3 bases at V and 4 bases at J, with 12 bases between. The germline gives CDR1 SNHLY, CDR2 FYNNEI. The CDR3 DNA follows: TGTGCCAGCAGTGATTTCGGGGAAGGCTATGGCTACACCTTC. It translates to CASSDFGEGYGYTF.

The CDR3 region is CASSLSTGSNTEAFF. The DNA of the CDR3 is TGTGCCAGCAGTTTATCGACAGGGTCGAACACTGAAGCTTTCTTT. This chain joins TRBV27 and TRBJ1-1; 7 nucleotides align to TRBD1. This CDR3 region has 15 residues. Trimming at V came to 0 bases and at J to 1 base, leaving 2 bases not matched to a gene. Per the germline V gene, CDR1 is MNHEY and CDR2 is SMNVEV (reference sequence).

The rearrangement joins TRBV5-6 to TRBJ2-3; 9 nucleotides agree with TRBD1. J gave up 4 bases and V 4 bases, and 10 bases lay outside the gene matches. The CDR3 has 16 residues. Germline V gene data show CDR1 as SGHDT and CDR2 as YYEEEE. The CDR3 nucleotides read TGTGCCAGCAGCACCCGGGACAGGGTGGTCTCAGATACGCAGTATTTT. Its protein product is CASSTRDRVVSDTQYF.

The V gene is TRBV5-1, the J gene TRBJ1-1; 11 positions agree with TRBD1. The CDR3 sequence is 13 residues long. Unmatched junction bases numbered 2, after V lost 4 bases and J lost 6 bases. Germline lookup yields CDR1 SGHRS and CDR2 YFSETQ. This CDR3 reads CASSTGQGAEAFF. The CDR3 nucleotides read TGCGCCAGCAGCACGGGACAGGGGGCTGAAGCTTTCTTT.

The chain employs TRBV29-1 and TRBJ2-5; D gene ambiguous. Trimming took off 5 bases at V and 5 bases at J, with 18 bases between the two ends. The CDR3 totals 14 residues. Germline-derived CDR1 and CDR2 are SQVTM and ANQGSEA. The CDR3 DNA follows: TGCAGCGTTCGTCAATTAGTTCTTCCGGAGACCCAGTACTTC. Its translation: CSVRQLVLPETQYF. Variable domain in full (rest from reference TRBV29-1 and TRBJ2-5): SAVISQKPSRDICQRGTSLTIQCQVDSQVTMMFWYRQQPGQSLTLIATANQGSEATYESGFVIDKFPISRPNLTFSTLTVSNMSPEDSSIYLCSVRQLVLPETQYFGPGTRLLVL.

J is TRBJ1-5 and V is TRBV5-5, with D unresolved. The CDR3 has 14 residues. Trimming removed 2 bases at V and 5 bases at J, with 11 bases between. In germline, CDR1 is SGHKS, CDR2 YYEKEE (reference sequence). Here the CDR3 reads CASSFGTGDQPQHF. The CDR3 region has the DNA TGTGCCAGCAGCTTCGGTACGGGAGATCAGCCCCAGCATTTT.

This clone was recorded only once. The genes are TRBV2 and TRBJ1-5, with TRBD1 matching 7 bases. The CDR3 length is 14 residues. Per germline, CDR1 SNHLY and CDR2 FYNNEI. V lost 4 bases, J lost 4 bases, and 4 bases stayed unmatched. For the CDR3, the DNA is TGTGCCAGCAGTGGACAGGGACTGAATCAGCCCCAGCATTTT. Its translation: CASSGQGLNQPQHF.

The chain carries TRBV18 and TRBJ2-1; 12 bases fit TRBD2. The V segment lost 3 bases and the J segment 5 bases; nucleotides outside the gene matches: 5. The germline gives CDR1 KGHSH, CDR2 LQKENI. The CDR3 has 16 amino acids. CDR3 loop: CASSPWASGGDNEQFF. Here the CDR3 DNA reads TGTGCCAGCTCACCTTGGGCTAGCGGGGGGGACAATGAGCAGTTCTTC.

This chain links TRBV6-5 with TRBJ2-2; 9 bases map to TRBD2. The ends lost 6 bases at V and 6 bases at J; junction bases unmatched: 2. The CDR3 consists of 13 residues. Germline loops: CDR1 MNHEY, CDR2 SVGAGI. The CDR3, as DNA: TGTGCCAGCAGGGCTAGCGGGGCCGGGGAGCTGTTTTTT. Protein product: CASRASGAGELFF.

This clone came up once. The chain employs TRBV6-1 and TRBJ1-4; 7 positions agree with TRBD1. Germline CDR1 and CDR2: MNHNS and SASEGT. The CDR3 runs to 13 residues. The V and J ends lost 8 bases and 6 bases, in that order; junction bases with no gene match: 6. The CDR3 DNA reads TGTGCCAGCCTTGGACAGGAGGATGAAAAACTGTTTTTT. This codes for CASLGQEDEKLFF.

The chain is built from TRBV25-1 and TRBJ1-5; the D is unclear. V lost 4 bases and J lost 2, with 6 bases in between. This CDR3 has 13 residues. From germline, CDR1 is MGHDK and CDR2 SYGVNS. The DNA of the CDR3 is TGTGCCAGCAGTGTTACCGGCAATCAGCCCCAGCATTTT. It is translated as CASSVTGNQPQHF.

V and J are TRBV11-2 and TRBJ2-1, with TRBD2 matching over 13 bases. CDR1 and CDR2 from the germline V gene are SGHAT and FQNNGV. V lost 3 bases and J lost 1; bases outside the gene matches: 3. The CDR3 is 17 amino acids. As DNA, the CDR3 is TGTGCCAGCAGCTTTAGACTAGCGGGGGGTTCCTACAATGAGCAGTTCTTC. This sequence encodes CASSFRLAGGSYNEQFF. The full variable domain, completed using reference TRBV11-2 and TRBJ2-1, is EAGVAQSPRYKIIEKRQSVAFWCNPISGHATLYWYQQILGQGPKLLIQFQNNGVVDDSQLPKDRFSAERLKGVDSTLKIQPAKLEDSAVYLCASSFRLAGGSYNEQFFGPGTRLTVL.

This sequence joins TRBV7-2 and TRBJ2-2; TRBD1 matches at 7 bases. With V trimmed by 6 bases and J by 6 bases, 13 bases remained unmatched. Germline V gene sequence: CDR1 SGHTA, CDR2 FQGNSA. CDR3 length: 16 residues. CDR3 DNA sequence: TGTGCCAGCAGATGGAAGACAGGGAGAGGCGCCGGGGAGCTGTTTTTT. It yields the protein CASRWKTGRGAGELFF.

The chain combines TRBV15 with TRBJ2-6; D gene ambiguous. The CDR3 runs 15 residues. V shed 1 base and J shed 0 bases, with 4 bases lying between them. Germline lookup yields CDR1 LNHNV and CDR2 YYDKDF (reference sequence). For the CDR3, the DNA is TGTGCCACCAGCAGAGGAGGCTCTGGGGCCAACGTCCTGACTTTC. Protein: CATSRGGSGANVLTF.

The V and J genes are TRBV4-2 and TRBJ1-5; the D is unclear. Trimming left V 0 bases short and J 0 bases short, with 9 bases between. The CDR3 loop spans 16 amino acids. From germline, CDR1 is LGHNA and CDR2 YNFKEQ. In DNA form, the CDR3 reads TGTGCCAGCAGCCAAGATTCAGATTATAGCAATCAGCCCCAGCATTTT. Translating gives CASSQDSDYSNQPQHF.

The chain combines TRBV19 with TRBJ1-2, with 7 positions matching TRBD1. The germline V gene encodes CDR1 LNHDA and CDR2 SQIVND (reference sequence). V shed 3 bases and J 0 bases; nucleotides not matched to a gene: 4. The CDR3 runs 15 residues. The CDR3 coding sequence is TGTGCCAGTAGTATTGCAGGGGGATCTAACTATGGCTACACCTTC. The encoded protein is CASSIAGGSNYGYTF. The full variable domain, rest sourced from reference TRBV19 and TRBJ1-2, is DGGITQSPKYLFRKEGQNVTLSCEQNLNHDAMYWYRQDPGQGLRLIYYSQIVNDFQKGDIAEGYSVSREKKESFPLTVTSAQKNPTAFYLCASSIAGGSNYGYTFGSGTRLTVV.

The rearrangement links TRBV6-6 to TRBJ1-3; D is possibly TRBD1 (6 bases). This CDR3 region has 16 residues. Germline V gives CDR1 MNHNY, CDR2 SVGAGI (reference sequence). V was trimmed by 0 bases and J by 2 bases, leaving 11 bases between them. The CDR3 protein is CASSYSSGAAGNTIYF. CDR3 coding DNA: TGTGCCAGCAGTTACTCTTCGGGGGCTGCTGGAAACACCATATATTTT.

V is TRBV28 and J is TRBJ1-6, with D unclear. Trimming pared 1 base from V and 9 bases from J, leaving 7 bases between. Germline loops: CDR1 MDHEN, CDR2 SYDVKM. This CDR3 is built from 13 residues. This chain's CDR3 is CASSLSRGSPLHF. The CDR3 DNA reads TGTGCCAGCAGTTTATCGCGAGGTTCACCCCTCCACTTT.

The rearrangement joins TRBV5-5 to TRBJ1-3; weak D call: TRBD1 (5 bases). Germline lookup yields CDR1 SGHKS and CDR2 YYEKEE (reference sequence). The CDR3 has 15 residues. Trimming pared 7 bases from V and 2 bases from J, leaving 16 bases between. CDR3 sequence (DNA): TGTGCCAGCCCCTGGGGGGGGACTACTGGAAACACCATATATTTT. The encoded protein is CASPWGGTTGNTIYF.

This sequence joins TRBV30 and TRBJ1-2; D uncertain. With 4 bases removed from V and 2 bases from J, the gap between germline ends came to 5 bases. CDR3 length: 11 amino acids. The V gene's germline CDR1 is GTSNPN and CDR2 SVGIG (reference sequence). CDR3 DNA: TGTGCCTGGATGAAAAACTATGGCTACACCTTC. Translated, it gives CAWMKNYGYTF. Filled out from reference TRBV30 and TRBJ1-2, the complete variable domain reads SQTIHQWPATLVQPVGSPLSLECTVEGTSNPNLYWYRQAAGRGLQLLFYSVGIGQISSEVPQNLSASRPQDRQFILSSKKLLLSDSGFYLCAWMKNYGYTFGSGTRLTVV.

This clone was recorded once. The rearrangement joins TRBV15 to TRBJ1-5; D ambiguous. The V and J ends lost 0 bases and 8 bases respectively, with 8 bases between them. The V gene's germline CDR1 is LNHNV and CDR2 YYDKDF (reference sequence). The CDR3 spans 13 residues. This chain's CDR3 is CATSRDEGEPQHF. For the CDR3, the DNA is TGTGCCACCAGCAGAGACGAGGGTGAGCCCCAGCATTTT.

This clone was recorded once. The chain carries TRBV6-6 and TRBJ1-5, with D unclear. Germline-derived CDR1 and CDR2 are MNHNY and SVGAGI (reference sequence). This CDR3 contains 16 residues. V lost 0 bases and J lost 2, with 11 bases in between. The CDR3 coding sequence is TGTGCCAGCAGTTACTCGAGCCAGTCGGGCAATCAGCCCCAGCATTTT. This encodes CASSYSSQSGNQPQHF.

With respect to this clone: The junction differs from germline at one of its ends, possibly a read error. The CDR3 loop reads CAWSWTDRVKTEAFF. CDR3 coding DNA: TGTGCCTGGAGTTGGACGGACAGGGTGAAAACTGAAGCTTTCTTT. The rearrangement links TRBV30 to TRBJ1-1; 8 positions agree with TRBD1. The CDR3 covers 15 residues. Germline loops: CDR1 GTSNPN, CDR2 SVGIG (reference sequence).